This TCR beta chain was recovered during a study of a mutant IDH1 vaccine in newly diagnosed glioma. Study-wide context: Vaccinations were initiated 4-6 weeks following radiotherapy alone, or were given together with temozolomide cycles. Treated patients were around 60% male, around 38% female, mean age about 43 years.

With respect to this clone: Its antigen remains unknown.

Time point in this sample: week 11, during vaccination. In the vaccine, a single dose held 300 ug of the mutant IDH1 20-mer peptide, along with topical imiquimod. Only in-frame clones appear in the TCRdb table, and some are missing; sequencing was by immunoSEQ multiplex PCR. The sample carries roughly 48,000 clones, around 90% recorded once. CDR1 is MNHNS and CDR2 is SASEGT in the germline V gene. Trimming stripped 1 base from V and 9 bases from J, with 13 bases between. The CDR3 contains 14 residues. The chain joins TRBV6-1 to TRBJ2-1, with TRBD1 as a possible D gene (5 bases). This specimen consisted of PBMCs, obtained from a glioma patient whose treatment included an IDH1 peptide vaccine. The receptor comes from a man aged 50 to 60 with glioma. The CDR3 coding sequence is TGTGCCAGCAGTGAAGGGGATGGGGCCGGTGAGCAGTTCTTC. It translates to CASSEGDGAGEQFF.